Below, 11 T cell receptor beta chains from the same sample are listed, as sequenced in a study of shared clonotypes between healthy human individuals. The data were produced by immunoSEQ multiplex PCR, yet TCRdb's version contains in-frame clones alone and is incomplete. The sample carries about 2.2 million clones, around 93% recorded once. Positively selected for CCR7, the CD45RO-negative cells used as naive CD8 cells excluded terminally differentiated effector memory CD45RA+ cells. The sequencing input was naive CD8+ T cells from PBMCs. The receptors derive from a man between 18 and 35 years old in good health. Some clones in this sample may be carry-over from other donors' samples.

This clone was observed a handful of times. The V and J genes are TRBV5-1 and TRBJ1-1; the D gene is possibly TRBD1 (6 bases). Germline CDR1 SGHRS, CDR2 YFSETQ. This CDR3 region has 15 residues. V gave up 3 bases and J gave up 0 bases, with 12 bases separating them. CDR3 loop: CASSSSTGMNTEAFF. In nucleotides, the CDR3 is TGCGCCAGCAGCTCTTCGACAGGTATGAACACTGAAGCTTTCTTT.

This clone was observed once. V usage is TRBV6-1 and J usage is TRBJ2-7, with 9 positions matching TRBD1. CDR1 MNHNS and CDR2 SASEGT come from the germline V gene. After removal of 8 bases from V and 5 bases from J, the junction contained 10 bases not matched to a gene. The CDR3 runs 14 residues. This CDR3 is CASLLWDRAHEQYF. The CDR3 bases are TGTGCCAGCCTGTTATGGGACAGGGCCCACGAGCAGTACTTC.

Of note for this clone: Relative to the germline gene, one junction end is altered; a read error may explain this. J is TRBJ2-7 and V is TRBV6-1, with a tentative D call TRBD1 (5 bases). The CDR3 loop spans 14 amino acids. The germline CDR1 and CDR2 sequences are MNHNS and SASEGT. The CDR3 reads CAGSEKQAHYEQYF. CDR3 DNA: TGTGCCGGCAGTGAGAAACAGGCTCACTACGAGCAGTACTTC.

The chain couples TRBV27 to TRBJ2-2; 8 nucleotides align to TRBD1. Germline V CDR1 and CDR2: MNHEY, SMNVEV (reference sequence). This CDR3 has 14 amino acids. The J segment lost 6 bases and the V segment lost 5 bases, leaving 5 bases of the junction unmatched. Here the CDR3 DNA reads TGTGCCAGCAGTGTGACAGGGGCGCCCGGGGAGCTGTTTTTT. It is translated as CASSVTGAPGELFF.

The chain has TRBV28 and TRBJ2-2; D remains ambiguous. This CDR3 has 14 residues. V lost 2 bases and J lost 4, with 8 bases in between. Germline-derived CDR1 and CDR2 are MDHEN and SYDVKM. CDR3 region: CASSLRIITGELFF. The CDR3, as DNA: TGTGCCAGCAGTTTAAGAATAATCACCGGGGAGCTGTTTTTT.

This rearrangement joins TRBV4-2 to TRBJ2-3, with 13 positions matching TRBD2. CDR3 length equals 17 residues. CDR1 and CDR2 from the germline V gene are LGHNA and YNFKEQ. The trim removed 3 bases at V and 4 bases at J, leaving 7 bases unmatched. The CDR3 sequence is CASSQGGLAGESDTQYF. In DNA, the CDR3 is TGTGCCAGCAGCCAGGGTGGACTAGCGGGAGAGTCAGATACGCAGTATTTT.

V is TRBV7-9 and J is TRBJ2-1; D is uncertain. Trimming took off 4 bases at V and 7 bases at J, with 14 bases between the two ends. CDR1 and CDR2 (germline): SEHNR, FQNEAQ (reference sequence). CDR3 length: 14 amino acids. CDR3 amino acids: CASSSPWARNEQFF. Here the CDR3 DNA reads TGTGCCAGCAGCTCCCCTTGGGCTCGGAATGAGCAGTTCTTC.

The chain uses TRBV7-3 and TRBJ1-1; the D is unclear. The CDR3 spans 15 residues. V lost 0 bases and J 4 bases, leaving 12 bases between the germline ends. The germline CDR1 and CDR2 sequences are SGHTA and FQGTGA. The CDR3 is CASSLTSGFFTEAFF. Here the CDR3 DNA reads TGTGCCAGCAGCTTAACGTCGGGGTTCTTCACTGAAGCTTTCTTT.

A word on this clone: The sample carries other DNA sequences with the same CDR3. This chain links TRBV27 with TRBJ2-2; the D gene is possibly TRBD2 (6 bases). The CDR3 covers 13 residues. The germline gives CDR1 MNHEY, CDR2 SMNVEV (reference sequence). The V end was cut by 6 bases, the J end by 6 bases, with 11 bases between. The CDR3 sequence: CASSSGLSGELFF. CDR3 coding DNA: TGTGCCAGCAGCTCGGGACTGTCCGGGGAGCTGTTTTTT.

The rearrangement uses TRBV27 and TRBJ1-4, with D unclear. This CDR3 spans 15 amino acids. V was cut by 2 bases and J by 3 bases, with 10 bases left in between. Per the germline V gene, CDR1 is MNHEY and CDR2 is SMNVEV (reference sequence). As DNA, the CDR3 is TGTGCCAGCAGTTTAGGCTCGGTCGCTAATGAAAAACTGTTTTTT. Translating gives CASSLGSVANEKLFF.

In this sample, this clone turned up once. The chain joins TRBV5-1 to TRBJ2-2; TRBD2 matches 9 bases. The CDR3 extends over 18 amino acids. Trimming took 0 bases from V and 7 from J; bases not matched to a gene: 13. CDR1 SGHRS and CDR2 YFSETQ come from the germline V gene. CDR3 sequence (DNA): TGCGCCAGCAGCTTGGCAAAATATAGCGGGAGTATGGTCGGGGAGCTGTTTTTT. It codes for CASSLAKYSGSMVGELFF.